The clone carrying this TCR beta chain was counted ten times or more. This record belongs to a study of human T cells and chemical hapten exposure. On the study more broadly: Upper back patch tests used 0.01% DPC, scored after 6 days.

The time point is: patch test 2, 6 weeks after DPC sensitization. Stated treatment: therapeutic diphenylcyclopropenone sensitization with weekly scalp DPC. Blood draws came before every patch-test application. TCRdb independently ran MiXCR on the RACE reads; one entry per CDR3 protein. The table includes 73,000 or so distinct CDR3 sequences, over 6.5% detected once. The ends were cut back, 1 base at V and 3 bases at J, with 6 bases in the middle. The CDR3 spans 13 residues. This TCR was recovered from a woman aged 45-65 years with alopecia areata. Some clones in this sample may be carry-over from other donors' samples. The sequencing here drew on whole blood, taken in connection with sensitization to the hapten diphenylcyclopropenone (DPC). This rearrangement joins TRBV12-3 or TRBV12-4 to TRBJ1-1; D remains unclear. CDR3 residues: CASSLGEDTEAFF. The CDR3, as DNA: TGTGCCAGCAGTTTAGGGGAGGACACTGAAGCTTTCTTT.